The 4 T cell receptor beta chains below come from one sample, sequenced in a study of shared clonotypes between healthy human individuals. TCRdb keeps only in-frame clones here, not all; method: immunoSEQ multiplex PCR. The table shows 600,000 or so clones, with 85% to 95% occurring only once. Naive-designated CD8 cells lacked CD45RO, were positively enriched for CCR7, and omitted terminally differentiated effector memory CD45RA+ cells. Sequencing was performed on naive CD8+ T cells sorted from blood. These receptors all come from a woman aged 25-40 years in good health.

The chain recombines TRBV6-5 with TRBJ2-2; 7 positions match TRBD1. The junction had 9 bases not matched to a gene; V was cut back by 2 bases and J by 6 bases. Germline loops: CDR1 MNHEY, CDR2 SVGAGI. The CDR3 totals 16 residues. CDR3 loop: CASSYSTGELAGELFF. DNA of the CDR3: TGTGCCAGCAGTTACAGTACAGGGGAATTAGCCGGGGAGCTGTTTTTT.

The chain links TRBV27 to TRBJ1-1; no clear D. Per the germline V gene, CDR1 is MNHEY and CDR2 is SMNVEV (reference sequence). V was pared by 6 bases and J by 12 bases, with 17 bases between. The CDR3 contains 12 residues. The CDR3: CASSTGSARTFF. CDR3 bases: TGTGCCAGCAGCACGGGGTCCGCGAGGACTTTCTTT.

CDR3: CASSVGGAGSYEQYF. DNA for the CDR3: TGTGCCAGCAGCGTAGGGGGAGCAGGCTCCTACGAGCAGTACTTC. The chain links TRBV9 to TRBJ2-7, with TRBD2 as a possible D gene (5 bases). The CDR3 covers 15 residues. Germline V gene data show CDR1 as SGDLS and CDR2 as YYNGEE. Between the trimmed V and J ends, which lost 0 bases and 0 bases, there was a span of 10 bases.

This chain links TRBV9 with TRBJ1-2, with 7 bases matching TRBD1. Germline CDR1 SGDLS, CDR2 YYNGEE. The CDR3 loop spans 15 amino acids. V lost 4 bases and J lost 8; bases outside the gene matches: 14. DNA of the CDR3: TGTGCCAGCAGCTTAGACAGGGCAACCTTCGAAGGCTACACCTTC. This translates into CASSLDRATFEGYTF.